Presented here are 8 T cell receptor beta chains from one specimen sequenced in a study of cytomegalovirus exposure and HLA in healthy donors. The PCR made use of 60 Vbeta and 13 Jbeta primers. TCRdb's copy holds only in-frame clones and misses some; the assay was immunoSEQ multiplex PCR. This table has about 100,000 clones, 75% to 85% appearing once. The specimen sequenced was PBMCs. These receptors originate from a female donor in good health and CMV-seropositive.

The CDR3, as DNA: TGCAGCGTTGAAGAAGCAGGGGGCATATACGAGCAGTACTTC. Translating it yields CSVEEAGGIYEQYF. The rearrangement uses TRBV29-1 and TRBJ2-7, with 8 bases lining up with TRBD1. The CDR3 covers 14 residues. CDR1 is SQVTM and CDR2 is ANQGSEA in the germline V gene. The junction had 5 bases not matched to a gene; V was cut back by 0 bases and J by 4 bases.

The CDR3 nucleotides are TGTGCCAGTAGTATGCAACCAGGGGCCTCCTACGAGCAGTACTTC. Translated: CASSMQPGASYEQYF. J is TRBJ2-7 and V is TRBV19, with D perhaps TRBD1 (6 bases). Germline CDR1 LNHDA, CDR2 SQIVND (reference sequence). There are 15 residues in the CDR3. V was cut by 3 bases and J by 0 bases, with 12 bases left in between. The full variable domain, rest sourced from reference TRBV19 and TRBJ2-7, is DGGITQSPKYLFRKEGQNVTLSCEQNLNHDAMYWYRQDPGQGLRLIYYSQIVNDFQKGDIAEGYSVSREKKESFPLTVTSAQKNPTAFYLCASSMQPGASYEQYFGPGTRLTVT.

By share, this clone ranks as medium-sized. The rearrangement links TRBV6-4 to TRBJ2-3; TRBD2 might be the D (6 bases). This CDR3 comprises 16 residues. Trimming cost V 0 bases and J 4 bases, with 14 bases left between them. CDR1 MRHNA and CDR2 SNTAGT come from the germline V gene. CDR3 residues: CASSDSEGGGADTQYF. The CDR3 DNA is TGTGCCAGCAGTGACTCGGAGGGAGGAGGGGCAGATACGCAGTATTTT.

The gene calls are TRBV13 and TRBJ2-2; D may be TRBD2 (5 bases). From germline, CDR1 is PRHDT and CDR2 FYEKMQ (reference sequence). The CDR3 contains 15 residues. V was shortened by 7 bases and J by 6 bases, with 18 bases between the two germline ends. The DNA of the CDR3 is TGTGCCAGCACCACGACGGCTTTGGACTCCGGGGAGCTGTTTTTT. The encoded protein is CASTTTALDSGELFF.

The rearrangement links TRBV19 to TRBJ1-5; perhaps TRBD1 as D (5 bases). Germline V lookup: CDR1 LNHDA, CDR2 SQIVND (reference sequence). Deletions cut 7 bases from V and 3 bases from J, with 13 bases between. The CDR3 sequence is 14 residues long. The CDR3 loop is CASTPRGTNQPQHF. CDR3 in DNA: TGTGCCAGTACCCCACGGGGGACCAATCAGCCCCAGCATTTT.

The chain combines TRBV9 with TRBJ1-5; D is undetermined. This CDR3 comprises 15 residues. Between the trimmed V and J ends, which lost 0 bases and 5 bases, there was a span of 12 bases. The germline CDR1 and CDR2 sequences are SGDLS and YYNGEE. The CDR3 sequence is CASSVEGQEDQPQHF. The CDR3 region has the DNA TGTGCCAGCAGCGTAGAGGGCCAGGAGGATCAGCCCCAGCATTTT.

This rearrangement joins TRBV6-1 to TRBJ2-3, with 10 bases matching TRBD2. The CDR3 contains 17 residues. Germline CDR1 and CDR2: MNHNS and SASEGT. The J segment lost 1 base and the V segment lost 2 bases, leaving 6 bases of the junction unmatched. CDR3 amino acids: CASSEPLLAGRTDTQYF. The DNA of the CDR3 is TGTGCCAGCAGTGAACCTTTACTAGCGGGGCGCACAGATACGCAGTATTTT.

This clone appeared a few times. The chain has TRBV4-3 and TRBJ1-1, with TRBD1 identical over 8 bases. CDR3 length: 19 residues. CDR1 LGHNA and CDR2 YSLEER come from the germline V gene. The V segment lost 1 base and the J segment 0 bases; nucleotides outside the gene matches: 13. The CDR3 protein is CASSQGSRGRVGMNTEAFF. The CDR3 region has the DNA TGCGCCAGCAGCCAAGGTTCCAGGGGGCGCGTTGGTATGAACACTGAAGCTTTCTTT.